This note documents a single TCR beta chain sequence. Its antigen remains unidentified. This record belongs to a study of shared clonotypes between healthy human individuals. Points from the study as a whole: Lower generation probabilities were found for non-shared clonotypes than for those shared by all four donors.

The study separated CD4+ cells into CD45RA+ naive and CD45RA-negative memory subsets. Germline CDR1 is MDHEN and CDR2 is SYDVKM. V shed 4 bases and J shed 0 bases, with 9 bases lying between them. CDR3 length: 14 amino acids. Repertoires were generated with immunoSEQ multiplex PCR, while TCRdb's copy carries only in-frame clones and drops some. The sample lists roughly 2.5 million clones; roughly nine tenths were seen once. What was sequenced was naive CD4+ T cells sorted from blood. Subset given: CD45RA+ positively selected. The chain employs TRBV28 and TRBJ1-2; D ambiguous. The clonotype was recovered from a man between 18 and 35 years old in good health. CDR3 sequence: CASSSPGANYGYTF. The DNA for the CDR3 is TGTGCCAGCAGTTCTCCGGGAGCTAACTATGGCTACACCTTC.